This T cell receptor (beta chain) originates from a study of blood T cell repertoires in COVID-19 (dated by TCRdb to 2018 to 2021). Study-wide context: Collaborator samples came from the United States, Italy and Spain and covered acute and convalescent phases of COVID-19. The repertoires were made available in a free public database intended to serve as a resource for research on the immune response to SARS-CoV-2. The material from the prospective study consisted of cDNA or gDNA derived from T cells, B-cell-depleted T cells, or PBMCs. Samples came from the ongoing ImmuneRACE study (first 160 participants) plus 1,254 subjects from 6 global collaborators. Where available, HLA class I and class II types were taken from metadata supplied by the sample provider and were not determined by assay-based typing. Deeply sampled blood TCRbeta repertoires from subjects exposed to, actively infected with, or recovered from COVID-19 were included in the dataset. The sample metadata nearly always contained a de-identified subject ID, COVID-19 status, age in years and sex.

Overall study outcomes, separate from this receptor: The amount of clinical and demographic metadata varied by source and participant and was provided uncurated.

The immunoSEQ Assay, a bias-controlled multiplex PCR, was used to amplify TCRbeta CDR3 regions from genomic DNA. Concerning the study's data processing: Nucleated cell counts per sample were estimated from amplification of reference gene primers within the assay. Sequence reads were collapsed and filtered to measure the absolute abundance of every unique TCRbeta CDR3 rearrangement. For each sample, productive Simpson clonality was calculated as the square root of Simpson's diversity index over productive rearrangements. TCRdb's version of the immuneACCESS table is confined to in-frame rearrangements and falls short of the full clone set. An unresolved V gene accounts for under half of the shortfall where checked; the remainder is of unknown origin. The V and J calls and clone size are taken from that table; D and trimming were inferred from the DNA. Within this sample are 140,000 or so clones, with 65% to 85% of them counted one time only. The ten biggest clones cover 8.9% of the sample.

One collaborating source in Seattle enrolled patients during active infection and followed them longitudinally through the course of disease. Whole blood was collected in K2EDTA tubes by collaborating institutions according to the institutions' own protocols. For TCRbeta analysis, collaborators shipped samples as frozen whole blood, isolated PBMCs, or DNA extracted from either of those sample types. As for this clone: Its antigen is currently not known. Within one base of it there is no much larger clone, and no base qualities were kept.

Between the V and J ends, shortened by 0 bases and 1 base respectively, the junction contains 8 bases. The germline V gene (reference sequence) provides CDR1 LGHDT and CDR2 YNNKEL. Inclusive of the bounding cysteine and phenylalanine, the CDR3 is 15 residues long. Kept here is only the CDR3 DNA, which spans 45 bases and is read in frame from base 1. The chain uses TRBV3-1 (or the pseudogene TRBV3-2) and TRBJ2-3; too little of a D gene remains to name it. Material: peripheral blood. This receptor was obtained from a man in his thirties or forties with COVID-19, enrolled during active disease. The DNA sequence follows: TGTGCCAGCAGCCAAGACTCGGTACGCACAGATACGCAGTATTTT. This sequence encodes CASSQDSVRTDTQYF.